Below, 29 T cell receptor beta chains from the same sample are listed, as sequenced in a study of beta chain features in type 1 diabetes. Expressed TCRB transcripts were sequenced because the entire RNA isolate underwent reverse transcription. The repertoire was sequenced with immunoSEQ multiplex PCR; TCRdb's copy has only in-frame clones and lacks some. The sample includes more than 30,000 clones, 50% to 75% seen only once; the top ten take 2% to 2.5%. Material: Tregs from blood. The receptors come from a woman younger than 45 in good health.

V usage is TRBV2 and J usage is TRBJ2-1; TRBD2 aligns across 13 bases. The CDR3 totals 15 residues. Unmatched junction bases numbered 14, after V lost 8 bases and J lost 13 bases. Looked up from germline, CDR1 is SNHLY and CDR2 is FYNNEI. CDR3 loop: CASFTSGRALRRQFF. CDR3 in DNA: TGTGCCAGCTTCACTAGCGGGAGGGCCTTACGTCGTCAGTTCTTC. The full variable domain, in which reference TRBV2 and TRBJ2-1 provide the parts outside the CDR3, is EPEVTQTPSHQVTQMGQEVILRCVPISNHLYFYWYRQILGQKVEFLVSFYNNEISEKSEIFDDQFSVERPDGSNFTLKIRSTKLEDSAMYFCASFTSGRALRRQFFGPGTRLTVL.

The chain recombines TRBV7-3 with TRBJ2-5; the D gene is possibly TRBD2 (5 bases). In germline, CDR1 is SGHTA, CDR2 FQGTGA. The V gene lost 5 bases and the J gene lost 7 bases, with 14 bases spanning the gap. The CDR3 has 13 amino acids. This CDR3 reads CASSLQAGGTQYF. The CDR3 DNA follows: TGTGCCAGCAGCCTGCAGGCCGGAGGGACCCAGTACTTC.

This clone has only a few counts. CDR3 bases: TGTGCCAGCAGCCAGGTTCTAGCGGCCTCCTACGAGCAGTACTTC. This gives the protein CASSQVLAASYEQYF. The rearrangement links TRBV4-2 to TRBJ2-7; 7 bases map to TRBD2. The CDR3 sequence is 15 residues long. CDR1 and CDR2 from the germline V gene are LGHNA and YNFKEQ. Trimming at V came to 3 bases and at J to 0 bases, leaving 5 bases not matched to a gene.

The rearrangement uses TRBV30 and TRBJ2-7; 9 bases fit TRBD1. Germline V gene data show CDR1 as GTSNPN and CDR2 as SVGIG (reference sequence). This CDR3 is built from 15 residues. V shed 3 bases and J 0 bases; nucleotides not matched to a gene: 6. The CDR3 here is CAWSDGGQGSYEQYF. The CDR3 DNA reads TGTGCCTGGAGCGATGGGGGACAGGGCTCCTACGAGCAGTACTTC.

The V call is TRBV10-3, the J call TRBJ2-2; D may be TRBD2 (5 bases). The CDR3 consists of 14 residues. Trimming took 7 bases from V and 2 from J, leaving 11 bases between them. CDR1 and CDR2 from the germline V gene are ENHRY and SYGVKD. The CDR3 loop is CAITGSTNTGELFF. CDR3 nucleotide sequence: TGTGCCATCACGGGATCTACTAACACCGGGGAGCTGTTTTTT.

This rearrangement joins TRBV7-9 to TRBJ1-3; TRBD1 aligns across 11 bases. J lost 2 bases, V lost 3 bases, and 0 bases had no gene match. CDR3 length: 15 residues. Germline CDR1 and CDR2: SEHNR and FQNEAQ (reference sequence). CDR3 sequence (DNA): TGTGCCAGCAGCTTGGACAGGGGGCCTGGAAACACCATATATTTT. This gives the protein CASSLDRGPGNTIYF.

The gene calls are TRBV19 and TRBJ2-7, with D possibly TRBD1 on 6 matching bases. The CDR3 consists of 15 residues. Germline assignment: CDR1 LNHDA and CDR2 SQIVND (reference sequence). The germline V and J ends were trimmed by 5 bases and 3 bases, with 17 bases remaining between them. This CDR3 is CASSHNRVRDYEQYF. The CDR3 nucleotides read TGTGCCAGTAGTCACAACAGGGTTAGGGACTACGAGCAGTACTTC.

The CDR3 region is CASSPSPGQGDYEQYF. Here the CDR3 DNA reads TGTGCCAGCAGCCCCTCTCCGGGACAGGGGGACTACGAGCAGTACTTC. This chain uses TRBV9 with TRBJ2-7, with 11 bases fitting TRBD1. V trimming: 4 bases; J trimming: 3 bases; junction bases outside the gene matches: 9. Germline assignment: CDR1 SGDLS and CDR2 YYNGEE. This CDR3 has 16 residues.

J is TRBJ2-5 and V is TRBV25-1; D gene ambiguous. CDR3 length: 11 residues. Germline CDR1 is MGHDK and CDR2 is SYGVNS. Trimming pared 6 bases from V and 8 bases from J, leaving 10 bases between. CDR3 in amino acids: CASRERKTQYF. The CDR3 DNA reads as TGTGCCAGCAGAGAGAGGAAAACCCAGTACTTC.

This clone was seen a few times. The gene calls are TRBV19 and TRBJ2-1; a possible D gene is TRBD1 (5 bases). Per germline, CDR1 LNHDA and CDR2 SQIVND (reference sequence). V lost 6 bases and J lost 4, with 19 bases in between. The CDR3 loop spans 16 amino acids. CDR3 sequence (DNA): TGTGCCAGTAGCCCACAGGTGGGGATCACTTACAATGAGCAGTTCTTC. This codes for CASSPQVGITYNEQFF. Drawing the rest from reference TRBV19 and TRBJ2-1, the complete variable domain is DGGITQSPKYLFRKEGQNVTLSCEQNLNHDAMYWYRQDPGQGLRLIYYSQIVNDFQKGDIAEGYSVSREKKESFPLTVTSAQKNPTAFYLCASSPQVGITYNEQFFGPGTRLTVL.

This clone was seen a few times. The gene calls are TRBV7-3 and TRBJ2-5, with D possibly matching TRBD2 (5 bases). CDR1 SGHTA and CDR2 FQGTGA come from the germline V gene. The CDR3 length is 14 residues. Between the trimmed V and J ends, which lost 8 bases and 5 bases, there was a span of 18 bases. DNA for the CDR3: TGTGCCAGCTCCCTTCGAGGGCCCGGGGAGACCCAGTACTTC. Its translation is CASSLRGPGETQYF.

This rearrangement joins TRBV6-5 to TRBJ2-7; D not certain. Looked up from germline, CDR1 is MNHEY and CDR2 is SVGAGI. The germline V and J ends were trimmed by 4 bases and 4 bases, with 14 bases remaining between them. CDR3 length equals 14 residues. CDR3 DNA sequence: TGTGCCAGCAGTTCTCTTGGTAGCTCGTACGAGCAGTACTTC. Encoded protein: CASSSLGSSYEQYF.

The rearrangement uses TRBV4-1 and TRBJ2-7; 8 nucleotides align to TRBD1. Germline lookup yields CDR1 MGHRA and CDR2 YSYEKL. The CDR3 extends over 16 amino acids. The J segment lost 3 bases and the V segment lost 3 bases, leaving 10 bases of the junction unmatched. CDR3 region: CASSQTSGGEDYEQYF. The CDR3 DNA reads as TGCGCCAGCAGCCAGACCTCAGGGGGCGAGGACTACGAGCAGTACTTC.

The J gene is TRBJ2-1, the V gene TRBV6-6; unclear D gene. Germline values: CDR1 MNHNY, CDR2 SVGAGI (reference sequence). The CDR3 runs to 12 residues. V was pared by 4 bases and J by 9 bases, with 10 bases between. The CDR3 protein is CASSSYSSEQFF. CDR3 nucleotide sequence: TGTGCCAGCAGTTCTTACAGCAGTGAGCAGTTCTTC.

This sequence joins TRBV23-1 and TRBJ2-7; D not resolved. TRBV23-1 is classed as an ORF, of uncertain function. Trimming stripped 2 bases from V and 4 bases from J, with 9 bases between. The CDR3 is made up of 13 amino acids. The CDR3 sequence is CASSQDTEYEQYF. The CDR3 DNA reads TGCGCCAGCAGTCAAGACACGGAATACGAGCAGTACTTC.

This clone was recorded only once. The chain links TRBV4-3 to TRBJ2-1, with D perhaps TRBD2 (7 bases). Germline V gene lookup returns CDR1 LGHNA and CDR2 YSLEER. CDR3 size: 13 residues. The germline V and J ends were trimmed by 3 bases and 12 bases, with 15 bases remaining between them. CDR3 DNA sequence: TGCGCCAGCAGCCACCCCGGGGGGCGTGGGCAGTTCTTC. Translated, it gives CASSHPGGRGQFF.

The V and J genes are TRBV7-2 and TRBJ1-5; TRBD1 is a possible D gene (5 bases). The CDR3 runs 15 residues. Germline V CDR1 and CDR2: SGHTA, FQGNSA. V gave up 5 bases and J gave up 1 base, with 12 bases separating them. CDR3 loop: CASSLGRASNQPQHF. In nucleotides, the CDR3 is TGTGCCAGCAGCCTGGGCAGGGCCAGCAATCAGCCCCAGCATTTT.

The chain recombines TRBV19 with TRBJ2-3; D is undetermined. V lost 6 bases, J lost 2 bases, and 12 bases lay in between. CDR3 size: 14 residues. The germline V gene has CDR1 LNHDA and CDR2 SQIVND (reference sequence). CDR3 DNA: TGTGCCAGTAGGCCGCGTGGGCCCACAGATACGCAGTATTTT. Protein: CASRPRGPTDTQYF.

The CDR3 sequence is CAWSVASGSYEQYF. In nucleotides, the CDR3 is TGTGCCTGGAGTGTAGCTAGCGGGAGTTACGAGCAGTACTTC. The J gene is TRBJ2-7, the V gene TRBV30; 10 bases map to TRBD2. Germline-derived CDR1 and CDR2 are GTSNPN and SVGIG (reference sequence). With V trimmed by 0 bases and J by 4 bases, 3 bases remained unmatched. The CDR3 length is 14 residues.

The J gene is TRBJ2-5, the V gene TRBV11-2; possible D gene TRBD2, 6 bases. The CDR3 runs 16 residues. Deletions cut 1 base from V and 2 bases from J, with 14 bases between. Germline V gives CDR1 SGHAT, CDR2 FQNNGV. The CDR3 coding sequence is TGTGCCAGCAGCTTAGGTGTCCTAGCGATACAAGAGACCCAGTACTTC. This gives the protein CASSLGVLAIQETQYF.

This chain connects TRBV20-1 to TRBJ2-3, with D unclear. V lost 6 bases and J 3 bases, leaving 4 bases between the germline ends. In germline, CDR1 is DFQATT, CDR2 SNEGSKA (reference sequence). The CDR3 length is 10 residues. The CDR3: CSAGTDTQYF. For the CDR3, the DNA is TGCAGTGCCGGTACAGATACGCAGTATTTT.

This rearrangement joins TRBV2 to TRBJ2-1; possible D gene TRBD2, 5 bases. The CDR3 runs to 12 residues. The V and J ends lost 6 bases and 9 bases respectively, with 12 bases between them. Germline V gene sequence: CDR1 SNHLY, CDR2 FYNNEI. The CDR3 DNA is TGTGCCAGCAGGCGGGCGGGTTTTGAGCAGTTCTTC. Encoded protein: CASRRAGFEQFF.

This clone was seen only once. The chain employs TRBV5-5 and TRBJ2-2; 8 bases line up with TRBD1. The germline V gene has CDR1 SGHKS and CDR2 YYEKEE (reference sequence). This CDR3 is built from 16 residues. Losses at the gene ends were 4 bases for V and 4 bases for J; bases not matched to a gene: 9. CDR3 residues: CASSTWTGSSTGELFF. CDR3 DNA sequence: TGTGCCAGCAGCACGTGGACAGGGTCGAGCACCGGGGAGCTGTTTTTT.

The V call is TRBV20-1, the J call TRBJ2-4; D possibly corresponds to TRBD2 (5 bases). V shed 7 bases and J shed 4 bases, with 8 bases lying between them. Germline-derived CDR1 and CDR2 are DFQATT and SNEGSKA (reference sequence). The CDR3 runs to 11 residues. In DNA, the CDR3 is TGCAGTGTCGGGGATAAAAACATTCAGTACTTC. Protein: CSVGDKNIQYF.

V is TRBV5-1 and J is TRBJ2-1; D uncertain. Germline loops: CDR1 SGHRS, CDR2 YFSETQ. The CDR3 runs 11 residues. The ends were cut back, 3 bases at V and 10 bases at J, with 8 bases in the middle. CDR3 in amino acids: CASSSPYEQFF. CDR3 DNA sequence: TGCGCCAGCAGCTCCCCCTACGAGCAGTTCTTC.

This clone was found once. DNA for the CDR3: TGTGCCAGCAGTGAACGACTAGCCGCAGATACGCAGTATTTT. Translated: CASSERLAADTQYF. The rearrangement uses TRBV6-1 and TRBJ2-3; the match to TRBD2 covers 7 bases. The germline gives CDR1 MNHNS, CDR2 SASEGT. V dropped 2 bases and J dropped 4; count of bases not matched to a gene: 3. The CDR3 spans 14 residues.

The chain has TRBV14 and TRBJ2-5, with a weak D call TRBD1 (6 bases). From germline, CDR1 is SGHDN and CDR2 FVKESK. V lost 5 bases to trimming and J lost 5 bases, with 12 bases between them. The CDR3 extends over 13 amino acids. As DNA, the CDR3 is TGTGCCAGCAGCTGGCAGGGGTTGGAGACCCAGTACTTC. It specifies CASSWQGLETQYF.

The rearrangement links TRBV29-1 to TRBJ2-2; D not certain. The length of the CDR3 is 14 residues. Germline CDR1 and CDR2: SQVTM and ANQGSEA. With 0 bases removed from V and 0 bases from J, the gap between germline ends came to 5 bases. CDR3: CSVEEHPNTGELFF. CDR3 DNA: TGCAGCGTTGAAGAACACCCGAACACCGGGGAGCTGTTTTTT.

The chain uses TRBV28 and TRBJ2-1; TRBD2 might be the D (6 bases). Trimming took off 3 bases at V and 3 bases at J, with 12 bases between the two ends. The CDR3 spans 15 residues. Germline V gene lookup returns CDR1 MDHEN and CDR2 SYDVKM. The CDR3 loop reads CASSFGGGNYNEQFF. The CDR3 DNA reads TGTGCCAGCAGTTTTGGGGGAGGAAACTACAATGAGCAGTTCTTC.